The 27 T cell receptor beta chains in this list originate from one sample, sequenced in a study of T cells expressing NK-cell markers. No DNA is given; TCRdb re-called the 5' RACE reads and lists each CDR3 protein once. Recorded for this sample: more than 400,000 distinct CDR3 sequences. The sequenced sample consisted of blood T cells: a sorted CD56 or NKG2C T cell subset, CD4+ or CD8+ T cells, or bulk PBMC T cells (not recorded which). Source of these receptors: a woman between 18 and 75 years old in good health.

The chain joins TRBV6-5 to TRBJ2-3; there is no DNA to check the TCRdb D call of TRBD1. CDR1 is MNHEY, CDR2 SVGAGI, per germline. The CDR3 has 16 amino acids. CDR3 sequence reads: CASSYNPTGGADTQYF.

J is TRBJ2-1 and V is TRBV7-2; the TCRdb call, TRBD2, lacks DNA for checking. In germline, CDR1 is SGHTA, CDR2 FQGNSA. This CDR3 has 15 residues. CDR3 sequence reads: CASSSGLAGVSEQFF.

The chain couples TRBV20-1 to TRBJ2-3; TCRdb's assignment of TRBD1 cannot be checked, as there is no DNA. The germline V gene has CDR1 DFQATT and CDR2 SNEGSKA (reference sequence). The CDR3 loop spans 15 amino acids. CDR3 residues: CSANTRIGGPNTQYF.

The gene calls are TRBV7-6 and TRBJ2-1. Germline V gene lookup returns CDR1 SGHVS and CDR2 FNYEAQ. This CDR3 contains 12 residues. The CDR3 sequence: CASSLWVHEQFF. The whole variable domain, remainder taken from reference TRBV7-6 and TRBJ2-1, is GAGVSQSPRYKVTKRGQDVALRCDPISGHVSLYWYRQALGQGPEFLTYFNYEAQQDKSGLPNDRFSAERPEGSISTLTIQRTEQRDSAMYRCASSLWVHEQFFGPGTRLTVL.

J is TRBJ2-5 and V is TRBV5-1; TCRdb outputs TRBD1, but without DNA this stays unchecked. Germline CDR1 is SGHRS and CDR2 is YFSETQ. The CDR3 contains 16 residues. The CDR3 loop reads CASSLAPAGAQETQYF.

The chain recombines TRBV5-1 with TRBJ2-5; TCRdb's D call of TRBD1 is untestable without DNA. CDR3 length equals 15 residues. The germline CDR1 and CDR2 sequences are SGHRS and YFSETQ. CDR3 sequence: CASSLIAGVKETQYF.

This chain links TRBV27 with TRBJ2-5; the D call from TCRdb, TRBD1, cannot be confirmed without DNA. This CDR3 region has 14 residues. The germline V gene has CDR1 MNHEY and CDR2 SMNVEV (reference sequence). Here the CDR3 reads CASSFRGLQETQYF.

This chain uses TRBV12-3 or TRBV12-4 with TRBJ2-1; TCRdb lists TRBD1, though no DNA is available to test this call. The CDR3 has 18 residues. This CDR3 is CASSSRRTGTGFLNEQFF.

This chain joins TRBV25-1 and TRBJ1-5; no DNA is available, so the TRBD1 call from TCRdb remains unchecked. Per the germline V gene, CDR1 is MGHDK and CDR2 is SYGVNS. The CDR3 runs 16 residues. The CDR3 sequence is CASSANRGGSNQPQHF.

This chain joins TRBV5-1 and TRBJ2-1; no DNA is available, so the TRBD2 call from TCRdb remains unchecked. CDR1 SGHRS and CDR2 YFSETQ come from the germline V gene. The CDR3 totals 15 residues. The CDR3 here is CASPNRLAGYNEQFF. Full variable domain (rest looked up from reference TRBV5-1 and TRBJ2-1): KAGVTQTPRYLIKTRGQQVTLSCSPISGHRSVSWYQQTPGQGLQFLFEYFSETQRNKGNFPGRFSGRQFSNSRSEMNVSTLELGDSALYLCASPNRLAGYNEQFFGPGTRLTVL.

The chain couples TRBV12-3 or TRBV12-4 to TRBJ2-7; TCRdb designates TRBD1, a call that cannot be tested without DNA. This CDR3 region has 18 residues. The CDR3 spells CASSSEVYTGTRKYEQYF.

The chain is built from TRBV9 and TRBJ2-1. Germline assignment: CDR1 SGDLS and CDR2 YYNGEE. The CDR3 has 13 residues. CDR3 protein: CASSVAAANEQFF.

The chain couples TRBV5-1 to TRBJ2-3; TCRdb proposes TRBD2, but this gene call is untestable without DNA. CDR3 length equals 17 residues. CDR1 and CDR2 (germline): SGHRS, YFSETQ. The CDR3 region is CASSFKTSGRSTDTQYF.

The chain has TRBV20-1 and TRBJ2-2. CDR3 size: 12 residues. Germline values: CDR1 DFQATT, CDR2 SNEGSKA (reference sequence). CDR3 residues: CSARAVTGELFF.

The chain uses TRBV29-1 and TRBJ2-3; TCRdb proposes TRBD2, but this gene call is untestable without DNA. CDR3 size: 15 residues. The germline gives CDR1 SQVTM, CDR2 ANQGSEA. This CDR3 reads CSVVRLAGVADTQYF.

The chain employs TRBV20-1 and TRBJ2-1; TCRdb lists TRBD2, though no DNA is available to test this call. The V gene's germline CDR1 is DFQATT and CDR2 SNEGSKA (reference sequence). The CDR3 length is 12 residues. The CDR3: CSVVRGSQEQFF.

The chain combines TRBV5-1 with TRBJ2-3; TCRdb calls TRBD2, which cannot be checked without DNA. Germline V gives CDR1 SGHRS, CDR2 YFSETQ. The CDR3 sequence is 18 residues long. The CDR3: CASSLVLAGGLGTDTQYF.

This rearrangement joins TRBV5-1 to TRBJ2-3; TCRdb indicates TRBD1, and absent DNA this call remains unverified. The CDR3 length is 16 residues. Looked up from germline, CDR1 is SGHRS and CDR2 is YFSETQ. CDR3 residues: CASSPGVGQVADTQYF.

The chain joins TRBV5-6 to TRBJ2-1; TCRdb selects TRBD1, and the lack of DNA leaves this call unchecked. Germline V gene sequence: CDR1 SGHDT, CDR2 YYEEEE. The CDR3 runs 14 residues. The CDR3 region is CASSPRGPWSEQFF. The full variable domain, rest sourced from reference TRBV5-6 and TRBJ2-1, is DAGVTQSPTHLIKTRGQQVTLRCSPKSGHDTVSWYQQALGQGPQFIFQYYEEEERQRGNFPDRFSGHQFPNYSSELNVNALLLGDSALYLCASSPRGPWSEQFFGPGTRLTVL.

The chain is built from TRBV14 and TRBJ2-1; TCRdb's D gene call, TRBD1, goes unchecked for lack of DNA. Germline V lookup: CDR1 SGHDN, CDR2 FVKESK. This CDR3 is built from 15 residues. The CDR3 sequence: CASSQAGATVYEQFF.

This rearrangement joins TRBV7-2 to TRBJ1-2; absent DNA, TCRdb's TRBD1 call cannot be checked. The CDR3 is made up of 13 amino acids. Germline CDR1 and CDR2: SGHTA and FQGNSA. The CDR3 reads CASSRGEGYGYTF.

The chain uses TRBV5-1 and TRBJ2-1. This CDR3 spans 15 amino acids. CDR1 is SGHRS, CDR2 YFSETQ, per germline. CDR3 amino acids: CASSIIGSSYNEQFF.

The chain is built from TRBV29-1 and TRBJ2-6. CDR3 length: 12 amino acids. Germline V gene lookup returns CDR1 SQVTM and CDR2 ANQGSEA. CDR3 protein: CSAVVGANVLTF.

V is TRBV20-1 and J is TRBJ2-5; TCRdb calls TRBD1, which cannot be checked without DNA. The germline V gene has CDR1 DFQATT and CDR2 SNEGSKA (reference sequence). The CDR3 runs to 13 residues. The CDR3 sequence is CSAREGGVETQYF.

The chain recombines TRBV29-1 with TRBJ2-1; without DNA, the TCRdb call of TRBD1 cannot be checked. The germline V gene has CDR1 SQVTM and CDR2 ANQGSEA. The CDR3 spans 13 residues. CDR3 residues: CSVNRGVYNEQFF.

The CDR3 loop is CASSPGTGSSTDTQYF. The chain uses TRBV12-3 or TRBV12-4 and TRBJ2-3; TCRdb reports TRBD1, a call that lacks DNA to check it against. The CDR3 has 16 amino acids.

CDR3 amino acids: CASSRADSYEQYF. J is TRBJ2-7 and V is TRBV5-6; TCRdb gives TRBD1 as the D gene, but with no DNA this cannot be confirmed. The CDR3 is 13 residues long. The germline gives CDR1 SGHDT, CDR2 YYEEEE.